The rows below give T cell receptor beta chains drawn from one sample of a study of T-cell reconstitution after alpha-beta-depleted transplantation in children. TCRdb recomputed calls from the PCR reads with MiXCR, one row per CDR3 protein. The table includes some 400,000 distinct CDR3 sequences, around 20% detected once. The sequencing here drew on PBMCs from the stem cell graft donor, taken from the stem cell graft. The origin of the receptors is a human donor who donated a stem cell graft to a child with acute myeloid leukemia. Each CDR3 is given with its conserved first and last residue. The order of the fields is D gene, V gene, J gene, clone size, CDR3 DNA, CDR3 protein. D genes are given only for firm matches. For some rows the clone size is stated as once, few or many, or as a class when expanded; others skip it.

d_gene: NA; v_gene: TRBV6-1; j_gene: TRBJ2-2; abundance: NA; CDR3nt: TGTGCCAGCAACGCCCCAATTGGGACCTACACCGGGGAGCTGTTTTTT; CDR3aa: CASNAPIGTYTGELFF
d_gene: TRBD1; v_gene: TRBV20-1; j_gene: TRBJ2-7; abundance: many; CDR3nt: TGCAGTGCTATCCCTCGGTCAGGGGGCAGGCACGAGCAGTACTTC; CDR3aa: CSAIPRSGGRHEQYF
d_gene: NA; v_gene: TRBV15; j_gene: TRBJ2-1; abundance: few; CDR3nt: TGTGCCACCAGCAGAGAGAGGGAAGGGACTTACAATGAGCAGTTCTTC; CDR3aa: CATSREREGTYNEQFF
d_gene: TRBD1; v_gene: TRBV12-3/TRBV12-4; j_gene: TRBJ2-5; abundance: few; CDR3nt: TGTGCCAGCAGTTTAGACAGGGGATTCCAAGAGACCCAGTACTTC; CDR3aa: CASSLDRGFQETQYF
d_gene: TRBD1; v_gene: TRBV12-3/TRBV12-4; j_gene: TRBJ1-5; abundance: many; CDR3nt: TGTGCCAGCAGTTATGGGGAGGACAGGGATAGCAATCAGCCCCAGCATTTT; CDR3aa: CASSYGEDRDSNQPQHF
d_gene: NA; v_gene: TRBV28; j_gene: TRBJ2-7; abundance: few; CDR3nt: TGTGCCAGTGATGGAGGGGGGGACTACGAGCAGTACTTC; CDR3aa: CASDGGGDYEQYF
d_gene: NA; v_gene: TRBV6-1; j_gene: TRBJ2-5; abundance: few; CDR3nt: TGTGCCAGCAGTCGCCCCAGGTTCGGGGACCAAGAGACCCAGTACTTC; CDR3aa: CASSRPRFGDQETQYF
d_gene: NA; v_gene: TRBV7-2; j_gene: TRBJ1-2; abundance: many; CDR3nt: TGTGCCAGCAGCCCTAACGCAGGGATTATCTATGGCTACACCTTC; CDR3aa: CASSPNAGIIYGYTF
d_gene: NA; v_gene: TRBV28; j_gene: TRBJ2-5; abundance: once; CDR3nt: TGTGCCAGCACCCTAGGTGGCAGGCGACAAGAGACCCAGTACTTC; CDR3aa: CASTLGGRRQETQYF
d_gene: NA; v_gene: TRBV29-1; j_gene: TRBJ1-1; abundance: few; CDR3nt: TGCAGCGTTGCTGGGCAGACTGAAGCTTTCTTT; CDR3aa: CSVAGQTEAFF
d_gene: NA; v_gene: TRBV7-2; j_gene: TRBJ1-1; abundance: many; CDR3nt: TGTGCCAGCAGCTTATGGGCGCCGGACACTGAAGCTTTCTTT; CDR3aa: CASSLWAPDTEAFF
d_gene: TRBD2; v_gene: TRBV12-3/TRBV12-4; j_gene: TRBJ2-5; abundance: many; CDR3nt: TGTGCCAGCAGTTTCGCCCTAGCGGGAGTAGAGACCCAGTACTTC; CDR3aa: CASSFALAGVETQYF
d_gene: NA; v_gene: TRBV23-1; j_gene: TRBJ2-7; abundance: NA; CDR3nt: TGCGCCAGCAGTCAATCGATAAACGAGCAGTACTTC; CDR3aa: CASSQSINEQYF
d_gene: TRBD2; v_gene: TRBV28; j_gene: TRBJ2-1; abundance: few; CDR3nt: TGTGCCAGCAGCATACTAGCGGGAATCGGCAATGAGCAGTTCTTC; CDR3aa: CASSILAGIGNEQFF
d_gene: NA; v_gene: TRBV19; j_gene: TRBJ2-3; abundance: NA; CDR3nt: TGTGCCAGTATGTCGCAGTCAGATACGCAGTATTTT; CDR3aa: CASMSQSDTQYF
d_gene: NA; v_gene: TRBV12-3/TRBV12-4; j_gene: TRBJ2-7; abundance: many; CDR3nt: TGTGCCAGCAGTTTAGCGTCCCGCGAGCAGTACTTC; CDR3aa: CASSLASREQYF
d_gene: TRBD2; v_gene: TRBV2; j_gene: TRBJ2-1; abundance: NA; CDR3nt: TGTGCCAGCAGTGAGGAACTAGCGGGAATTTACAATGAGCAGTTCTTC; CDR3aa: CASSEELAGIYNEQFF
d_gene: NA; v_gene: TRBV29-1; j_gene: TRBJ1-4; abundance: NA; CDR3nt: TGCAGCGTTGAAGGGCTCAGTAATGAAAAACTGTTTTTT; CDR3aa: CSVEGLSNEKLFF
d_gene: NA; v_gene: TRBV7-3; j_gene: TRBJ2-7; abundance: few; CDR3nt: TGTGCCAGCAGCTTCGGACAGCCACCCTACGAGCAGTACTTC; CDR3aa: CASSFGQPPYEQYF
d_gene: TRBD1; v_gene: TRBV6-5; j_gene: TRBJ1-4; abundance: NA; CDR3nt: TGTGCCAGCAGTTATGGGACAGGGAGTGAAAAACTGTTTTTT; CDR3aa: CASSYGTGSEKLFF
d_gene: NA; v_gene: TRBV20-1; j_gene: TRBJ2-1; abundance: NA; CDR3nt: TGCAGTGCTAGAGATAAGGAGGCCCACTCCTACAATGAGCAGTTCTTC; CDR3aa: CSARDKEAHSYNEQFF
d_gene: NA; v_gene: TRBV29-1; j_gene: TRBJ1-2; abundance: many; CDR3nt: TGCAGCGTTGAAGACAGCGCAATGGACCACTATGGCTACACCTTC; CDR3aa: CSVEDSAMDHYGYTF
d_gene: TRBD2; v_gene: TRBV6-1; j_gene: TRBJ2-1; abundance: many; CDR3nt: TGTGCCAGCGGCGGGCTAGCGGCTCACAATGAGCAGTTCTTC; CDR3aa: CASGGLAAHNEQFF
d_gene: NA; v_gene: TRBV29-1; j_gene: TRBJ2-1; abundance: many; CDR3nt: TGCAGCGTTGACATAACCTTAAGGAATGAGCAGTTCTTC; CDR3aa: CSVDITLRNEQFF
d_gene: NA; v_gene: TRBV5-1; j_gene: TRBJ1-1; abundance: NA; CDR3nt: TGCGCCAGCAGCTTGGGACAGATCATGAACACTGAAGCTTTCTTT; CDR3aa: CASSLGQIMNTEAFF
d_gene: TRBD1; v_gene: TRBV29-1; j_gene: TRBJ2-7; abundance: few; CDR3nt: TGCAGCGTAACGGACAGGGGAGTGTCCTACGAGCAGTACTTC; CDR3aa: CSVTDRGVSYEQYF
d_gene: NA; v_gene: TRBV20-1; j_gene: TRBJ1-1; abundance: many; CDR3nt: TGCAGTGCTAGCGGGCGGAACACTGAAGCTTTCTTT; CDR3aa: CSASGRNTEAFF
d_gene: NA; v_gene: TRBV28; j_gene: TRBJ2-7; abundance: few; CDR3nt: TGTGCCAGCAGCACTGGGGAACGGAGATACGAGCAGTACTTC; CDR3aa: CASSTGERRYEQYF
d_gene: NA; v_gene: TRBV15; j_gene: TRBJ2-3; abundance: many; CDR3nt: TGTGCCACCAGCAGAGGGACCAAGGATACAGATACGCAGTATTTT; CDR3aa: CATSRGTKDTDTQYF
d_gene: NA; v_gene: TRBV4-3; j_gene: TRBJ2-2; abundance: NA; CDR3nt: TGCGCCAGCAGCCAGGAGGGGGCGAACACCGGGGAGCTGTTTTTT; CDR3aa: CASSQEGANTGELFF
d_gene: NA; v_gene: TRBV7-2; j_gene: TRBJ2-5; abundance: few; CDR3nt: TGTGCCAGCAGCTTACACGGGACTCCGCAAGAGACCCAGTACTTC; CDR3aa: CASSLHGTPQETQYF
d_gene: NA; v_gene: TRBV2; j_gene: TRBJ2-1; abundance: NA; CDR3nt: TGTGCCAGCCAAGGGACGGACTACAATGAGCAGTTCTTC; CDR3aa: CASQGTDYNEQFF
d_gene: TRBD1; v_gene: TRBV12-3/TRBV12-4; j_gene: TRBJ2-7; abundance: NA; CDR3nt: TGTGCCAGCAGTTGGGACAGCCCCTCCTACGAGCAGTACTTC; CDR3aa: CASSWDSPSYEQYF
d_gene: NA; v_gene: TRBV20-1; j_gene: TRBJ2-5; abundance: many; CDR3nt: TGCAGTGCTAGTCGGTCTATCCAAGAGACCCAGTACTTC; CDR3aa: CSASRSIQETQYF
d_gene: NA; v_gene: TRBV20-1; j_gene: TRBJ2-7; abundance: NA; CDR3nt: TGCAGTGCTAGAGATCTTTCAGAGGTGAAAGAGCAGTACTTC; CDR3aa: CSARDLSEVKEQYF
d_gene: NA; v_gene: TRBV20-1; j_gene: TRBJ1-1; abundance: NA; CDR3nt: TGCAGTGCTAGCCCTACAGTGAACACTGAAGCTTTCTTT; CDR3aa: CSASPTVNTEAFF